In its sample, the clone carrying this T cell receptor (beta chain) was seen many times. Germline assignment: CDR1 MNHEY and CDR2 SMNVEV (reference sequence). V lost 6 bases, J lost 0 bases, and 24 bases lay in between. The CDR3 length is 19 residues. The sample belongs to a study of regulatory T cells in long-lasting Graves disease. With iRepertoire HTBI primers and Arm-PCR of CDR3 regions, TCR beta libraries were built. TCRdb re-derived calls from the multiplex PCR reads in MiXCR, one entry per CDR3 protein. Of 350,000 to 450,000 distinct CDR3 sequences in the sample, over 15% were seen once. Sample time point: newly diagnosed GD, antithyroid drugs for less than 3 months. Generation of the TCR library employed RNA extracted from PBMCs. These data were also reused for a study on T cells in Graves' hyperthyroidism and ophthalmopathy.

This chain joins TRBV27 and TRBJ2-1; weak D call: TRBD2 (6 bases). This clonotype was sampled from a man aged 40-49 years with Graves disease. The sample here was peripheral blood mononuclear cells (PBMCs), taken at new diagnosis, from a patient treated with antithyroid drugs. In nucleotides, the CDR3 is TGTGCCAGCAGGCGGTTCCTAGGGGACTCCCTGAGCTCCTACAATGAGCAGTTCTTC. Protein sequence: CASRRFLGDSLSSYNEQFF.